The next 31 T cell receptor beta chains were all read from a single sample in a study of T cells in Graves' hyperthyroidism and ophthalmopathy. Amplification of TCR beta CDR3 regions used RNA as the template. Initially, a first-round RT-PCR of the TCR CDR3 employed the HTBI primer set. One entry per CDR3 protein, called by TCRdb with MiXCR from the multiplex PCR reads. The sample yields more than 600,000 distinct CDR3 sequences, about 15% seen once. The sample consisted of blood. Source of these receptors: a man between 18 and 29 years old with Graves' hyperthyroidism.

This clonotype was counted a few times. The chain uses TRBV20-1 and TRBJ1-1; 7 positions match TRBD1. Trimming cost V 1 base and J 7 bases; bases outside gene matches: 15. The CDR3 has 16 residues. CDR1 DFQATT and CDR2 SNEGSKA come from the germline V gene (reference sequence). CDR3 amino acids: CSARGLTTGAILEAFF. In DNA form, the CDR3 reads TGCAGTGCTAGAGGGCTAACTACAGGGGCAATACTTGAAGCTTTCTTT.

The chain carries TRBV20-1 and TRBJ2-3; D unresolved. The CDR3 is 11 amino acids. From germline, CDR1 is DFQATT and CDR2 SNEGSKA (reference sequence). Trimming stripped 3 bases from V and 6 bases from J, with 7 bases between. The CDR3 sequence is CSASPLDTQYF. The CDR3 DNA follows: TGCAGTGCTAGCCCCCTCGATACGCAGTATTTT.

This clonotype has a count of ten or more. V is TRBV7-8 and J is TRBJ2-7; 8 bases line up with TRBD1. Germline CDR1 is SGHVS and CDR2 is FQNEAQ. The CDR3 is made up of 16 amino acids. V was pared by 4 bases and J by 4 bases, with 12 bases of the junction left unmatched. In nucleotides, the CDR3 is TGTGCCAGCAGCTGGACCCGGGACAGGCACACTTACGAGCAGTACTTC. Protein product: CASSWTRDRHTYEQYF. Looking up the rest from reference TRBV7-8 and TRBJ2-7 gives the full variable domain: GAGVSQSPRYKVAKRGQDVALRCDPISGHVSLFWYQQALGQGPEFLTYFQNEAQLDKSGLPSDRFFAERPEGSVSTLKIQRTQQEDSAVYLCASSWTRDRHTYEQYFGPGTRLTVT.

The gene calls are TRBV10-3 and TRBJ1-5; a weak D match, TRBD1 (5 bases). CDR1 is ENHRY, CDR2 SYGVKD, per germline. The V end lost 5 bases, the J end lost 0 bases, and 8 bases lay between the germline ends. The CDR3 is 14 residues long. In nucleotides, the CDR3 is TGTGCCATCAGTCCGACAGATAGCAATCAGCCCCAGCATTTT. It specifies CAISPTDSNQPQHF.

For this clonotype: Since the CDR3 does not end with the conserved phenylalanine or tryptophan, this likely comes from a read error. The CDR3 DNA follows: TGTGCCAGCAGTTACTCGCTCGGGGAAGGAGGCTACACCCTC. The encoded protein is CASSYSLGEGGYTL. The gene calls are TRBV6-2 or TRBV6-3 and TRBJ1-2; D unresolved. CDR1 MNHEY and CDR2 SVGEGT come from the germline V gene. V lost 0 bases and J 8 bases, leaving 13 bases between the germline ends. CDR3 length equals 14 residues.

The J gene is TRBJ2-1, the V gene TRBV24-1; 14 bases fit TRBD2. The J segment lost 6 bases and the V segment lost 3 bases, leaving 3 bases of the junction unmatched. The CDR3 length is 16 residues. Germline V CDR1 and CDR2: KGHDR, SFDVKD. The CDR3 is CATSDGTSGSGNEQFF. CDR3 in DNA: TGTGCCACCAGTGATGGGACTAGCGGGAGCGGCAATGAGCAGTTCTTC.

The V call is TRBV10-3, the J call TRBJ2-7; 8 nucleotides line up with TRBD2. The CDR3 contains 16 residues. The V segment lost 5 bases and the J segment 2 bases; nucleotides outside the gene matches: 11. Per germline, CDR1 ENHRY and CDR2 SYGVKD. The CDR3, as DNA: TGTGCCATCAGTTTCATCGGGGCGGGAGGTCCCTACGAGCAGTACTTC. Residues: CAISFIGAGGPYEQYF.

The table lists this clonotype with a few counts. V is TRBV10-3 and J is TRBJ2-1; 7 bases map to TRBD2. The CDR3 length is 16 residues. With 3 bases clipped from V and 0 bases from J, the junction kept 5 bases outside the gene matches. The germline V gene encodes CDR1 ENHRY and CDR2 SYGVKD. Here the CDR3 reads CAISDLGGSSYNEQFF. As DNA, the CDR3 is TGTGCCATCAGTGACTTGGGGGGGAGCTCCTACAATGAGCAGTTCTTC.

V and J are TRBV28 and TRBJ1-5; the match to TRBD1 covers 9 bases. The CDR3 has 13 amino acids. J was trimmed by 8 bases and V by 6 bases; bases with no gene match: 5. CDR1 MDHEN and CDR2 SYDVKM come from the germline V gene. This chain's CDR3 is CASRLQGAEPQHF. As DNA, the CDR3 is TGTGCCAGCAGGCTACAGGGGGCAGAGCCCCAGCATTTT.

The chain couples TRBV29-1 to TRBJ2-1, with D possibly being TRBD2 (5 bases). Trimming stripped 3 bases from V and 7 bases from J, with 19 bases between. The CDR3 is 15 residues long. CDR1 SQVTM and CDR2 ANQGSEA come from the germline V gene. CDR3 sequence (DNA): TGCAGCGTTGATATGATTTGGGAATCGGGAAATGAGCAGTTCTTC. Protein product: CSVDMIWESGNEQFF.

The genes are TRBV7-9 and TRBJ1-4; D uncertain. The V and J ends lost 5 bases and 7 bases respectively, with 11 bases between them. The CDR3 length is 13 residues. CDR1 is SEHNR, CDR2 FQNEAQ, per germline (reference sequence). The CDR3 DNA sequence: TGTGCCAGCAGCCGGGCTTCGGGTGAAAAACTGTTTTTT. Its translation: CASSRASGEKLFF.

This clonotype was recorded many times. The chain links TRBV28 to TRBJ2-3, with TRBD1 identical over 8 bases. The CDR3 is made up of 16 amino acids. Germline loops: CDR1 MDHEN, CDR2 SYDVKM. Trimming at V came to 4 bases and at J to 1 base, leaving 7 bases not matched to a gene. The CDR3 DNA reads TGTGCCAGCAGTTCACAGGGGGAAGAGGGCACAGATACGCAGTATTTT. It encodes CASSSQGEEGTDTQYF.

This clonotype was recorded many times. The CDR3 DNA sequence: TGCAGTGCTAGAGGGGTCCGGGACGTATCCTACGAGCAGTACTTC. As protein: CSARGVRDVSYEQYF. The chain recombines TRBV20-1 with TRBJ2-7, with D perhaps assigned TRBD1 or TRBD2 (5 bases each). CDR3 length: 15 residues. Germline V lookup: CDR1 DFQATT, CDR2 SNEGSKA (reference sequence). V shed 1 base and J shed 1 base, with 14 bases lying between them.

This clonotype was counted a few times. The chain is built from TRBV4-1 and TRBJ2-2; tentatively, D is TRBD2 (5 bases). CDR1 is MGHRA and CDR2 is YSYEKL in the germline V gene. The CDR3 spans 18 residues. The V end lost 4 bases, the J end lost 1 base, and 19 bases lay between the germline ends. The CDR3 nucleotides are TGCGCCAGCAGCCGCTACGGGGAGCGACTATTGAACACCGGGGAGCTGTTTTTT. Encoded protein: CASSRYGERLLNTGELFF.

The chain is built from TRBV20-1 and TRBJ2-6; a weak D match, TRBD1 (5 bases). The V end was cut by 8 bases, the J end by 0 bases, with 23 bases between. The CDR3 totals 18 residues. Germline V lookup: CDR1 DFQATT, CDR2 SNEGSKA (reference sequence). The CDR3 sequence: CSHPPRPPGRSGANVLTF. For the CDR3, the DNA is TGCAGTCACCCTCCCCGCCCTCCAGGGCGCTCTGGGGCCAACGTCCTGACTTTC.

This clonotype was counted many times. This chain connects TRBV9 to TRBJ2-7, with D tentatively TRBD1 or TRBD2 (5 bases each). Between the trimmed V and J ends, which lost 0 bases and 0 bases, there was a span of 10 bases. CDR1 and CDR2 from the germline V gene are SGDLS and YYNGEE. The CDR3 runs 15 residues. DNA for the CDR3: TGTGCCAGCAGCGTAGAAGGGACGGCCTCCTACGAGCAGTACTTC. Amino acid sequence: CASSVEGTASYEQYF.

This clonotype was seen more than once but under ten times. A much bigger clone sits one base away, suggesting this may be a read error. The CDR3 does not end in the conserved phenylalanine or tryptophan, so this is likely a read error. In DNA, the CDR3 is TGTGCCAGCAGTTGGACTAGCGGCACAGATACGCAGTATCTT. This translates into CASSWTSGTDTQYL. V is TRBV27 and J is TRBJ2-3, with 9 positions matching TRBD2. CDR1 and CDR2 from the germline V gene are MNHEY and SMNVEV (reference sequence). This CDR3 is 14 amino acids long. V lost 4 bases to trimming and J lost 1 base; unmatched junction nucleotides: 0.

The chain recombines TRBV5-4 with TRBJ2-2; D gene unclear. V lost 2 bases and J 7 bases, leaving 12 bases between the germline ends. The length of the CDR3 is 14 residues. In germline, CDR1 is SGHNT, CDR2 YYREEE (reference sequence). CDR3 nucleotide sequence: TGTGCCAGCAGCTTTTCCCTTTCGGGCGGGGAGCTGTTTTTT. Its translation: CASSFSLSGGELFF.

J is TRBJ1-6 and V is TRBV12-5, with 9 bases lining up with TRBD1. Trimming removed 4 bases from V and 7 bases from J; junction bases left unmatched: 5. CDR1 LGHNT and CDR2 FRNRAP come from the germline V gene. The CDR3 contains 15 residues. CDR3 amino acids: CASGYTDRGNSPLHF. CDR3 DNA sequence: TGTGCTAGTGGTTACACGGACAGGGGAAATTCACCCCTCCACTTT.

The chain is built from TRBV30 and TRBJ1-3; no reliable D call. The V end lost 8 bases, the J end lost 0 bases, and 8 bases lay between the germline ends. Germline V gene sequence: CDR1 GTSNPN, CDR2 SVGIG (reference sequence). This CDR3 has 12 amino acids. The CDR3 sequence is CALGISGNTIYF. The CDR3 DNA reads TGTGCCCTGGGGATCTCTGGAAACACCATATATTTT.

This clonotype was observed a few times. The CDR3 here is CSARGVDRANYGYTF. In DNA form, the CDR3 reads TGCAGTGCTAGAGGGGTGGACAGGGCGAACTATGGCTACACCTTC. The chain links TRBV20-1 to TRBJ1-2; TRBD1 matches at 8 bases. This CDR3 has 15 amino acids. V shed 1 base and J 2 bases; nucleotides not matched to a gene: 6. Germline assignment: CDR1 DFQATT and CDR2 SNEGSKA (reference sequence).

The rearrangement links TRBV5-1 to TRBJ2-4, with 11 nucleotides matching TRBD1. This CDR3 is built from 15 residues. V dropped 4 bases and J dropped 8; count of bases not matched to a gene: 8. Germline CDR1 is SGHRS and CDR2 is YFSETQ. CDR3 sequence reads: CASSRDRGSFDIQYF. The CDR3 nucleotides are TGCGCCAGCAGCCGGGACAGGGGGTCTTTCGACATTCAGTACTTC.

The gene calls are TRBV7-9 and TRBJ1-2, with D hard to call. V shed 3 bases and J shed 6 bases, with 8 bases lying between them. The CDR3 contains 12 residues. Germline assignment: CDR1 SEHNR and CDR2 FQNEAQ (reference sequence). CDR3 in DNA: TGTGCCAGCAGCTTCCCTCAGCATGGCTACACCTTC. Encoded protein: CASSFPQHGYTF.

This clonotype was counted a few times. The CDR3 sequence: CAIASGPAETQYF. The CDR3 DNA sequence: TGTGCCATCGCATCCGGCCCCGCAGAGACCCAGTACTTC. This sequence joins TRBV3-1 and TRBJ2-5; D call uncertain. Germline V gene sequence: CDR1 LGHDT, CDR2 YNNKEL (reference sequence). V dropped 10 bases and J dropped 4 bases, with 16 bases sitting between them. This CDR3 has 13 residues.

This clonotype was seen many times. The genes are TRBV12-3 or TRBV12-4 and TRBJ1-2, with D tentatively TRBD1 (5 bases). The V and J ends lost 2 bases and 6 bases respectively, with 19 bases between them. This CDR3 is built from 16 residues. The CDR3 DNA reads TGTGCCAGCAGTTTACCCGCGGGACTCGGAAAGGATGGCTACACCTTC. It yields the protein CASSLPAGLGKDGYTF.

This clonotype appeared many times. The V call is TRBV11-2, the J call TRBJ2-1; 8 bases match TRBD1. The CDR3 is made up of 13 amino acids. Trimming cost V 3 bases and J 9 bases; bases outside gene matches: 4. CDR1 is SGHAT, CDR2 FQNNGV, per germline. The CDR3 nucleotides read TGTGCCAGCAGCTTCGACAGGGGAGGTGAGCAGTTCTTC. This encodes CASSFDRGGEQFF.

The rearrangement uses TRBV7-2 and TRBJ2-1; D unclear. The V end was cut by 0 bases, the J end by 6 bases, with 9 bases between. The CDR3 spans 14 residues. Germline V gene sequence: CDR1 SGHTA, CDR2 FQGNSA. The CDR3 reads CASSLARKGNEQFF. The CDR3 DNA is TGTGCCAGCAGCTTAGCGCGCAAGGGCAATGAGCAGTTCTTC.

The chain employs TRBV29-1 and TRBJ2-7; D is possibly TRBD1 (5 bases). The V and J ends lost 8 bases and 1 base respectively, with 15 bases between them. The CDR3 sequence is 13 residues long. Germline CDR1 SQVTM, CDR2 ANQGSEA. The CDR3 sequence: CSLETGFSYEQYF. The CDR3 DNA reads as TGCAGCTTGGAAACAGGTTTTTCCTACGAGCAGTACTTC.

This clonotype was seen a few times. This chain uses TRBV9 with TRBJ2-3, with D unclear. Germline CDR1 and CDR2: SGDLS and YYNGEE. The CDR3 spans 13 residues. Between the trimmed V and J ends, which lost 0 bases and 10 bases, there was a span of 12 bases. CDR3 sequence reads: CASSVGGWVAQYF. The DNA for the CDR3 is TGTGCCAGCAGCGTAGGAGGTTGGGTGGCGCAGTATTTT.

In its sample, this clonotype was seen many times. The chain links TRBV3-1 to TRBJ1-5; tentatively, D is TRBD1 (5 bases). The CDR3 covers 21 residues. Germline V CDR1 and CDR2: LGHDT, YNNKEL (reference sequence). V was pared by 0 bases and J by 0 bases, with 24 bases between. CDR3 in amino acids: CASSQDTDRDPGGCSNQPQHF. The CDR3 nucleotides read TGTGCCAGCAGCCAAGATACGGACCGGGACCCAGGCGGGTGTAGCAATCAGCCCCAGCATTTT.

This clonotype was seen ten or more times. The genes are TRBV11-1 and TRBJ2-1; no reliable D call. Trimming removed 3 bases from V and 6 bases from J, with 9 bases in between. Per the germline V gene, CDR1 is SGHAT and CDR2 is FQDESV (reference sequence). This CDR3 spans 13 amino acids. CDR3 protein: CASSFLVGNEQFF. The DNA of the CDR3 is TGTGCCAGCAGCTTCCTTGTTGGCAATGAGCAGTTCTTC. Full variable domain (remainder filled in from reference TRBV11-1 and TRBJ2-1): EAEVAQSPRYKITEKSQAVAFWCDPISGHATLYWYRQILGQGPELLVQFQDESVVDDSQLPKDRFSAERLKGVDSTLKIQPAELGDSAMYLCASSFLVGNEQFFGPGTRLTVL.